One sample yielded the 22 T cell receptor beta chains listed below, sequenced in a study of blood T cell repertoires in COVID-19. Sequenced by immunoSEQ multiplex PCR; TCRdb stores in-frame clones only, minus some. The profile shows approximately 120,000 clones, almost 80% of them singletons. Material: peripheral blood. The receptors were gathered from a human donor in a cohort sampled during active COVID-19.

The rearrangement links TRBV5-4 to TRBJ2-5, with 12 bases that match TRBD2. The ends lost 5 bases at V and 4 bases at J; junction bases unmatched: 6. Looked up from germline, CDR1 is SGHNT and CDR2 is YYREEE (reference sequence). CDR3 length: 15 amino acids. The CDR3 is CASSTKTSGGETQYF. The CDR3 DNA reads TGTGCCAGCAGTACTAAGACTAGCGGGGGAGAGACCCAGTACTTC.

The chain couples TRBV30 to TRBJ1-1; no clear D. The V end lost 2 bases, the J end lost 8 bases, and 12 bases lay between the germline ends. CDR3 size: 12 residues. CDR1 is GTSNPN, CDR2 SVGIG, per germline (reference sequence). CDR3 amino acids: CAWSPKWEEAFF. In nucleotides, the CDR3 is TGTGCCTGGAGTCCCAAGTGGGAGGAAGCTTTCTTT.

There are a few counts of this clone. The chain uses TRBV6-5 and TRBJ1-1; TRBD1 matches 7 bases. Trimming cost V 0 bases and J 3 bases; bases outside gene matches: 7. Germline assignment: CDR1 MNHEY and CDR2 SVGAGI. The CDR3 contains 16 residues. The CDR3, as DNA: TGTGCCAGCAGTTACTCCCCGACAGGGTGGTACACTGAAGCTTTCTTT. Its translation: CASSYSPTGWYTEAFF.

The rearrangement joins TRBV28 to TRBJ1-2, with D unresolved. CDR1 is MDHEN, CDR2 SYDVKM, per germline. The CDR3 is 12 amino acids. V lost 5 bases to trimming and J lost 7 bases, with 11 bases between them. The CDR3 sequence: CASSPPVSGYTF. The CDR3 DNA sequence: TGTGCCAGCAGTCCGCCGGTTAGTGGCTACACCTTC.

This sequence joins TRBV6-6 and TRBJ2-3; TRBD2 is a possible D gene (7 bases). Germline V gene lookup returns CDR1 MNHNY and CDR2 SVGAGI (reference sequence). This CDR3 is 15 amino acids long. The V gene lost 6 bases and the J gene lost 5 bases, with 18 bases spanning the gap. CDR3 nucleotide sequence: TGTGCCAGCAGACAAGGTGGACTAGGGGGAGATACGCAGTATTTT. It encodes CASRQGGLGGDTQYF.

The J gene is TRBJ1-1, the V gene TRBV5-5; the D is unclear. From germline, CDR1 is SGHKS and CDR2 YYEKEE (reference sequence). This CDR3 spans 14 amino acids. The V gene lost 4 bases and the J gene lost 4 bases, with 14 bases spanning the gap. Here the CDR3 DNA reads TGTGCCAGCAGCCCACTGCGAGGGAGCACTGAAGCTTTCTTT. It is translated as CASSPLRGSTEAFF.

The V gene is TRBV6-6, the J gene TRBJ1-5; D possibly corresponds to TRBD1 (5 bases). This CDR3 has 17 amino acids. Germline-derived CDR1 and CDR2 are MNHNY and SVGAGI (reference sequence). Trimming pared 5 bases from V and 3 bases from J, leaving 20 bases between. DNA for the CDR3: TGTGCCAGCAGTCGCGGGAGATCTCGGGGGAACAATCAGCCCCAGCATTTT. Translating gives CASSRGRSRGNNQPQHF.

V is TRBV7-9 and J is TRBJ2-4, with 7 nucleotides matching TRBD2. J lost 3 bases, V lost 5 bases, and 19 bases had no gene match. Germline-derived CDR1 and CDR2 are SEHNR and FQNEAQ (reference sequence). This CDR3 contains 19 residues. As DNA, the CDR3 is TGTGCCAGCAGCCTGCGGGGGTCAGGGCTTACGGTGGACAAAAACATTCAGTACTTC. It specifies CASSLRGSGLTVDKNIQYF. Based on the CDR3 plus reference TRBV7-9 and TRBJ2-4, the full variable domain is DTGVSQNPRHKITKRGQNVTFRCDPISEHNRLYWYRQTLGQGPEFLTYFQNEAQLEKSRLLSDRFSAERPKGSFSTLEIQRTEQGDSAMYLCASSLRGSGLTVDKNIQYFGAGTRLSVL.

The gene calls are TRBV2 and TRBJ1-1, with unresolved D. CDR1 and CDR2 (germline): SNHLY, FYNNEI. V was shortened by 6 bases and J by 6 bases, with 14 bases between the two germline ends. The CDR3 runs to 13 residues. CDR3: CASRPDIKPEAFF. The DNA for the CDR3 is TGTGCCAGCAGACCTGACATTAAGCCTGAAGCTTTCTTT.

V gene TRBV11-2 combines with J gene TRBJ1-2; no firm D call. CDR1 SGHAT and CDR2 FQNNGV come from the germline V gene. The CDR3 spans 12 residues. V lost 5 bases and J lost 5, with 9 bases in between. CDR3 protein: CASSAKWYGYTF. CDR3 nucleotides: TGTGCCAGCAGCGCGAAGTGGTATGGCTACACCTTC.

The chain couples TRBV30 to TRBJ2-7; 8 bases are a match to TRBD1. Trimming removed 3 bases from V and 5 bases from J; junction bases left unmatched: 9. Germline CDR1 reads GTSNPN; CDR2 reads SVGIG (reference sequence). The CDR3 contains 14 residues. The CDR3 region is CAWRVRWTGNEQYF. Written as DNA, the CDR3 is TGTGCCTGGAGGGTTCGGTGGACAGGGAACGAGCAGTACTTC.

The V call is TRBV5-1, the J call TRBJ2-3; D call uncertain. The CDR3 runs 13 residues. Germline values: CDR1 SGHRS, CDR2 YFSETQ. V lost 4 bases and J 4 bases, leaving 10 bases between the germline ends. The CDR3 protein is CASSARLADTQYF. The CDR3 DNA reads TGCGCCAGCAGCGCCCGACTGGCAGATACGCAGTATTTT.

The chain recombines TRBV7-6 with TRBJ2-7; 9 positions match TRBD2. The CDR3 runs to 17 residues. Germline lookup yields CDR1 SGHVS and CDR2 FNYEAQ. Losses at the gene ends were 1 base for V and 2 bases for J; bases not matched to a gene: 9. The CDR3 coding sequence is TGTGCCAGCAGCTTAGAGGGCGGGAGGGCCGAAACCTACGAGCAGTACTTC. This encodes CASSLEGGRAETYEQYF.

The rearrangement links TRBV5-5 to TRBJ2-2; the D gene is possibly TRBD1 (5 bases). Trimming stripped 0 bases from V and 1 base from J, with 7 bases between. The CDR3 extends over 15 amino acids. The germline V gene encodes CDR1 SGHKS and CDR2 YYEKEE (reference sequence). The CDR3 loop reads CASSLGGQNTGELFF. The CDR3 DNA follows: TGTGCCAGCAGCTTGGGAGGACAGAACACCGGGGAGCTGTTTTTT.

CDR3 in amino acids: CASSLGQGNHEQYF. For the CDR3, the DNA is TGCGCCAGCAGCTTGGGGCAGGGAAACCACGAGCAGTACTTC. V and J are TRBV5-1 and TRBJ2-7; possibly TRBD1 for D (5 bases). Germline CDR1 reads SGHRS; CDR2 reads YFSETQ. The CDR3 extends over 14 amino acids. V was shortened by 0 bases and J by 5 bases, with 12 bases between the two germline ends.

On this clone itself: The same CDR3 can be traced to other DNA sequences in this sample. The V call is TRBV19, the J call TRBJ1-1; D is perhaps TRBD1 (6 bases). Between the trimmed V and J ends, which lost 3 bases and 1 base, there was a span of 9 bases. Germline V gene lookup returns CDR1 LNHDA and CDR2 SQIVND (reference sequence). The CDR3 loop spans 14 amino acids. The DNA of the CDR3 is TGTGCCAGTAGTATTGGGGGCGCGAACACTGAAGCTTTCTTT. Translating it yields CASSIGGANTEAFF.

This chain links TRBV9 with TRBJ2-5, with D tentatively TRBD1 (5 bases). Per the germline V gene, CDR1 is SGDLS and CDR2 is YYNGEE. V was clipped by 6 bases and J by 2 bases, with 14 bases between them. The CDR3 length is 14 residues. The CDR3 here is CASTKTPGQETQYF. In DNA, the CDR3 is TGTGCCAGCACTAAGACGCCAGGGCAAGAGACCCAGTACTTC.

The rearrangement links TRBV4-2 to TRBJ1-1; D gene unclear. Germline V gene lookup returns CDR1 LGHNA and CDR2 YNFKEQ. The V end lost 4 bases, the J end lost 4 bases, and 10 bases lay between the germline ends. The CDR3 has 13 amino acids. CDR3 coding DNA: TGTGCCAGCAGCCCCGGGAGGACCACTGAAGCTTTCTTT. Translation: CASSPGRTTEAFF.

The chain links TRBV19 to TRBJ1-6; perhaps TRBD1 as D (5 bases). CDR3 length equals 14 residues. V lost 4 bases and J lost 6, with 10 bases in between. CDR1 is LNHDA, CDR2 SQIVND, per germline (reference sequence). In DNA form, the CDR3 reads TGTGCCAGTAGTAGACAGCCGGGTAATTCACCCCTCCACTTT. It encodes CASSRQPGNSPLHF.

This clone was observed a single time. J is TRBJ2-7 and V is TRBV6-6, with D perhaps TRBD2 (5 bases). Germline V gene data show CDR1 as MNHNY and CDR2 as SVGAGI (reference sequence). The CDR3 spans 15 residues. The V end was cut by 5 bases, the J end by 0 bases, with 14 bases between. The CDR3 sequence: CASSGGSRSSYEQYF. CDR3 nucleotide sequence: TGTGCCAGCAGTGGAGGCAGCCGGAGCTCCTACGAGCAGTACTTC.

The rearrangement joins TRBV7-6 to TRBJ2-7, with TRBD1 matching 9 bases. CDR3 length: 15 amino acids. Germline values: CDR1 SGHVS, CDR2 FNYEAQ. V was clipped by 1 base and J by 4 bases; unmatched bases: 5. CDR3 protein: CASSLVGGTGYEQYF. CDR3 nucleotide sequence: TGTGCCAGCAGCTTAGTTGGTGGGACAGGGTACGAGCAGTACTTC.

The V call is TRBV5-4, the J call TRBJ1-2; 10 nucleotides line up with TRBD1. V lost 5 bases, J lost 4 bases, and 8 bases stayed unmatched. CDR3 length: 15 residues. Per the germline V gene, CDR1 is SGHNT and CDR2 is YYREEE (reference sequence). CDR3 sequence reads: CASRTRQGASYGYTF. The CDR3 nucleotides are TGTGCCAGCAGAACTAGACAGGGGGCCAGCTATGGCTACACCTTC.